This is a list of T cell receptor beta chains from one sample in a study of T cell repertoires in cytomegalovirus infection. Their target antigens are unknown. Using its own MiXCR run on the reads, TCRdb lists one record per CDR3 protein. This table has some 920,000 distinct CDR3 sequences, approximately 32% appearing once. Sequencing was performed on cultured CD8+ T cells from PBMCs, taken from culture after CMV antigen stimulation. The receptors were gathered from a human donor in good health (CMV status not recorded). Some clones in this sample may be carry-over from other donors' samples. Each CDR3 is given with its conserved first and last residue. The D gene is left open where the match is weak. Clone size is not always given. Where it is, it says once, few, many or a class for expanded clones.

CDR3,DNA,D,V,size,J
CASSLEVAGSSYNEQFF,TGTGCCAGCAGCTTGGAGGTAGCGGGGAGCTCCTACAATGAGCAGTTCTTC,TRBD2,TRBV7-8,many,TRBJ2-1
CASSLHPSGGPEQFF,TGTGCCAGCAGTTTACACCCTAGCGGGGGGCCCGAGCAGTTCTTC,TRBD2,TRBV28,few,TRBJ2-1
CASSLAGDLPSYNEQFF,TGTGCCAGCAGCTTAGCAGGGGACTTGCCCTCCTACAATGAGCAGTTCTTC,NA,TRBV7-2,many,TRBJ2-1
CSAHPTGWRGGYTF,TGCAGCGCCCACCCCACAGGGTGGAGAGGTGGCTACACCTTC,NA,TRBV29-1,once,TRBJ1-2
CASSLRTRVEDTQYF,TGTGCCAGCAGCTTGAGGACCCGGGTTGAGGATACGCAGTATTTT,NA,TRBV7-8,many,TRBJ2-3
CASSPGEAKYNEQFF,TGTGCCAGCAGCCCCGGGGAGGCGAAATACAATGAGCAGTTCTTC,NA,TRBV7-9,many,TRBJ2-1
CSATDGHGQPQHF,TGCAGTGCCACGGACGGTCACGGCCAGCCCCAGCATTTT,NA,TRBV20-1,NA,TRBJ1-5
CASSVQGLDGYTF,TGTGCCAGTAGTGTACAGGGCCTGGATGGCTACACCTTC,NA,TRBV19,NA,TRBJ1-2
CASASGTGGFQPQHF,TGTGCCAGCGCATCCGGGACAGGGGGATTTCAGCCCCAGCATTTT,TRBD1,TRBV6-2/TRBV6-3,NA,TRBJ1-5
CASSDIWNTEAFF,TGTGCCAGCAGTGACATTTGGAACACTGAAGCTTTCTTT,NA,TRBV25-1,NA,TRBJ1-1
CSARLKDRISNQPQHF,TGCAGTGCTAGACTTAAGGACAGAATTAGCAATCAGCCCCAGCATTTT,NA,TRBV20-1,NA,TRBJ1-5
CASSPSGLDRNEQFF,TGCGCCAGCAGCCCTTCGGGACTAGACCGCAATGAGCAGTTCTTC,TRBD2,TRBV4-1,few,TRBJ2-1
CASSTLDRGHYGYTF,TGTGCCAGCAGTACGCTGGACAGGGGGCACTATGGCTACACCTTC,TRBD1,TRBV25-1,NA,TRBJ1-2
CASRVLGNDEQYF,TGTGCCAGCAGGGTCCTCGGAAACGACGAGCAGTACTTC,NA,TRBV12-3/TRBV12-4,many,TRBJ2-7
CASRARPPGYTF,TGTGCCAGTAGGGCCAGACCCCCTGGCTACACCTTC,NA,TRBV19,NA,TRBJ1-2
CAKWDRGYNSPLHF,TGTGCCAAGTGGGACAGGGGTTATAATTCACCCCTCCACTTT,TRBD1,TRBV2,NA,TRBJ1-6
CAISESTGADTQYF,TGTGCCATCAGTGAGTCGACAGGGGCAGATACGCAGTATTTT,TRBD1,TRBV10-3,few,TRBJ2-3